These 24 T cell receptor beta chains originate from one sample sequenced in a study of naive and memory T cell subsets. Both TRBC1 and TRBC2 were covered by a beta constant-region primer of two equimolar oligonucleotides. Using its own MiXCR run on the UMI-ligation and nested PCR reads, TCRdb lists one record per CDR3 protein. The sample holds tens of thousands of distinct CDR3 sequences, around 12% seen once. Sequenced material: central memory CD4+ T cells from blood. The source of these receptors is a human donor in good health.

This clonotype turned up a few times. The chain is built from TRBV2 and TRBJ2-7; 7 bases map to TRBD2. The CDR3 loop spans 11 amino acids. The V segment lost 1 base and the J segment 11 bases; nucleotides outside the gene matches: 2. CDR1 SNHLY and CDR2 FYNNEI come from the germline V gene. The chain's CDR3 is CASSEGGGEYF. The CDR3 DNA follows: TGTGCCAGCAGTGAAGGGGGGGGGGAGTACTTC.

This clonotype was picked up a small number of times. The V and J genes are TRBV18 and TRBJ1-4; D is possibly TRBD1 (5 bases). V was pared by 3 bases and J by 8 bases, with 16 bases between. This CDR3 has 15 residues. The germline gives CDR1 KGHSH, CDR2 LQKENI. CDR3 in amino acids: CASSPSGQGGEKLFF. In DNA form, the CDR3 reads TGTGCCAGCTCACCCTCGGGGCAGGGTGGGGAAAAACTGTTTTTT.

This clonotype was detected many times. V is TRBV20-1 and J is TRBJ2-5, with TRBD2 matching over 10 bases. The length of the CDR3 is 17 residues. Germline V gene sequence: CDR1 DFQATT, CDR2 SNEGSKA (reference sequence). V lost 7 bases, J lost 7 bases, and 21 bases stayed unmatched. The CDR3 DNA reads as TGCAGTGTCCACCCCGGGCGGACTAGCGGTGCCGAAGGGACCCAGTACTTC. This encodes CSVHPGRTSGAEGTQYF.

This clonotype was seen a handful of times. CDR3 DNA: TGCAGCGTCCTAAAATTAGGGGTGAACACCGGGGAGCTGTTTTTT. Translation: CSVLKLGVNTGELFF. This chain joins TRBV29-1 and TRBJ2-2, with TRBD1 as a possible D gene (5 bases). Germline assignment: CDR1 SQVTM and CDR2 ANQGSEA. V shed 6 bases and J shed 1 base, with 15 bases lying between them. The CDR3 length is 15 residues.

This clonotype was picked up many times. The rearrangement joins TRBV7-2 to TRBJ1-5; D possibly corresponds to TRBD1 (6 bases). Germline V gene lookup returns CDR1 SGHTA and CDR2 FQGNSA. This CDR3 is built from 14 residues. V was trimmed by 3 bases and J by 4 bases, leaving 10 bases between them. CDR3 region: CASSFQGGNQPQHF. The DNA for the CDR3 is TGTGCCAGCAGCTTTCAAGGGGGTAATCAGCCCCAGCATTTT.

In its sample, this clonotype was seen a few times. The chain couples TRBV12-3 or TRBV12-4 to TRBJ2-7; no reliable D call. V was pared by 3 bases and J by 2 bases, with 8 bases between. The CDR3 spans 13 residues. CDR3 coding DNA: TGTGCCAGCAGTTTCCAAGGGCCCTACGAGCAGTACTTC. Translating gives CASSFQGPYEQYF.

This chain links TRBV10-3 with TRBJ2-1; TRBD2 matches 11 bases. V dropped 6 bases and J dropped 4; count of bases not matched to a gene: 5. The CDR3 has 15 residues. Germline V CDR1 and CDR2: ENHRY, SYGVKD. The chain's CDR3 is CAIRALAGEYNEQFF. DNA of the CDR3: TGTGCCATCAGGGCACTAGCGGGAGAGTACAATGAGCAGTTCTTC.

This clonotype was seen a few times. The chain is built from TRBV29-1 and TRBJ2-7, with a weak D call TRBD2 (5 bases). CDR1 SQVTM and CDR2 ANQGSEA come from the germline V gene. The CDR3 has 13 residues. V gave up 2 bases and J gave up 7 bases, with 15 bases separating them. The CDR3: CSVELFGEREQYF. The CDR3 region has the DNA TGCAGCGTTGAACTCTTTGGTGAGCGGGAGCAGTACTTC.

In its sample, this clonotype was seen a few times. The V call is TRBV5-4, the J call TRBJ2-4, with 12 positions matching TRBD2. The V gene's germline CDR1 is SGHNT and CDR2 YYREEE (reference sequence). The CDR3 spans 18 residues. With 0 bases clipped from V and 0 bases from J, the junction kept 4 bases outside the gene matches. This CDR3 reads CASSLVGLAGPAKNIQYF. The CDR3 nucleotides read TGTGCCAGCAGCTTGGTAGGACTAGCGGGACCAGCCAAAAACATTCAGTACTTC. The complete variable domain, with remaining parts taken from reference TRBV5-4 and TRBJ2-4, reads ETGVTQSPTHLIKTRGQQVTLRCSSQSGHNTVSWYQQALGQGPQFIFQYYREEENGRGNFPPRFSGLQFPNYSSELNVNALELDDSALYLCASSLVGLAGPAKNIQYFGAGTRLSVL.

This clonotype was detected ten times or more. Here the CDR3 reads CAIRNDKPGQGTSETQYF. The CDR3 DNA sequence: TGTGCCATCAGAAATGACAAACCGGGACAGGGAACAAGTGAGACCCAGTACTTC. The chain joins TRBV10-3 to TRBJ2-5; 9 nucleotides line up with TRBD1. Trimming took 6 bases from V and 5 from J; bases not matched to a gene: 19. Germline V CDR1 and CDR2: ENHRY, SYGVKD. The CDR3 has 18 amino acids.

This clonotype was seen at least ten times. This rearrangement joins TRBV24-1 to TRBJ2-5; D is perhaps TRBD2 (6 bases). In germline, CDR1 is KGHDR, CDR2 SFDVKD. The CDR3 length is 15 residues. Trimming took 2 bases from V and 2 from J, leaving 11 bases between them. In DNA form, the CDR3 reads TGTGCCACCAGTGATTCCGGGACTCCGCAAGAGACCCAGTACTTC. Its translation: CATSDSGTPQETQYF.

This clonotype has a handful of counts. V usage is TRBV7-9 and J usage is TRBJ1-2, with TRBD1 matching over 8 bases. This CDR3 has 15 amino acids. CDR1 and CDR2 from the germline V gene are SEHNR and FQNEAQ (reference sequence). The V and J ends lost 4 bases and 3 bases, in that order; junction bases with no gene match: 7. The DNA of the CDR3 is TGTGCCAGCAGCTCTCCAGGACAGGGACACTATGGCTACACCTTC. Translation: CASSSPGQGHYGYTF.

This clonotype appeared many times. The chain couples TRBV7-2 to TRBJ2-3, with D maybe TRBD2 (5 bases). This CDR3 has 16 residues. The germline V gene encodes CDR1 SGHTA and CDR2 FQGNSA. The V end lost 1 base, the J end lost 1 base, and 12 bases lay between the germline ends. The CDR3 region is CASSLGGLGGTDTQYF. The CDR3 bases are TGTGCCAGCAGCTTAGGCGGCCTCGGGGGCACAGATACGCAGTATTTT.

CDR3 loop: CASSGTGRMETQYF. For the CDR3, the DNA is TGTGCCAGCAGTGGGACGGGCCGTATGGAGACCCAGTACTTC. V and J are TRBV5-5 and TRBJ2-5; D possibly matches TRBD1 or TRBD2 (5 bases each). CDR3 size: 14 residues. Trimming cost V 5 bases and J 5 bases, with 16 bases left between them. In germline, CDR1 is SGHKS, CDR2 YYEKEE (reference sequence).

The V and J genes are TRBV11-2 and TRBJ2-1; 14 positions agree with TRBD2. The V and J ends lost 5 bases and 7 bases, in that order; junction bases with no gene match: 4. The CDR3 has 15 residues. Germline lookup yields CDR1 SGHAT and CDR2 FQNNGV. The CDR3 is CASSVGTSGSNEQFF. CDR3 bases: TGTGCCAGCAGCGTAGGGACTAGCGGGAGTAATGAGCAGTTCTTC. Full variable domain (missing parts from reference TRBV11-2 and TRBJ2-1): EAGVAQSPRYKIIEKRQSVAFWCNPISGHATLYWYQQILGQGPKLLIQFQNNGVVDDSQLPKDRFSAERLKGVDSTLKIQPAKLEDSAVYLCASSVGTSGSNEQFFGPGTRLTVL.

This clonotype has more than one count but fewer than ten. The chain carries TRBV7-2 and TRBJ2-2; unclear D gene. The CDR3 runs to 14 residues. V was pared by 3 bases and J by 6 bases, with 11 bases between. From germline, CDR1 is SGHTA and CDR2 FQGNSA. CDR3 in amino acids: CASSFYLGPGELFF. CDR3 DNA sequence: TGTGCCAGCAGCTTCTACCTAGGTCCCGGGGAGCTGTTTTTT.

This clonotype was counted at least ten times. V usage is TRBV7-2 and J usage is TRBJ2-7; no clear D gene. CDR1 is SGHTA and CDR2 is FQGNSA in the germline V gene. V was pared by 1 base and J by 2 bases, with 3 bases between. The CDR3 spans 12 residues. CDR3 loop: CASSLGAYEQYF. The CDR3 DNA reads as TGTGCCAGCAGCTTAGGGGCCTACGAGCAGTACTTC. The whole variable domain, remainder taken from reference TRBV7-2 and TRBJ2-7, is GAGVSQSPSNKVTEKGKDVELRCDPISGHTALYWYRQSLGQGLEFLIYFQGNSAPDKSGLPSDRFSAERTGGSVSTLTIQRTQQEDSAVYLCASSLGAYEQYFGPGTRLTVT.

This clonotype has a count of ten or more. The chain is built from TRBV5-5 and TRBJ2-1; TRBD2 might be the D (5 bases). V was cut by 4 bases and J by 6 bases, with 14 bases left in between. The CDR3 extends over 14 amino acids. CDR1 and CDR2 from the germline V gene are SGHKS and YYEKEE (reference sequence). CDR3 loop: CASSPNPRGNEQFF. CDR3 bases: TGTGCCAGCAGCCCCAACCCCCGGGGCAATGAGCAGTTCTTC.

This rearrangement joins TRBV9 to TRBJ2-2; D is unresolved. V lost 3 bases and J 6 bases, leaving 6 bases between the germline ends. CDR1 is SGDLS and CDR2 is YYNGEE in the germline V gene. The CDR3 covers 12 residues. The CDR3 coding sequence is TGTGCCAGCAGCGCCCAGGCCGGGGAGCTGTTTTTT. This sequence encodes CASSAQAGELFF. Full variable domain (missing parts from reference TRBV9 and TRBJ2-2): DSGVTQTPKHLITATGQRVTLRCSPRSGDLSVYWYQQSLDQGLQFLIQYYNGEERAKGNILERFSAQQFPDLHSELNLSSLELGDSALYFCASSAQAGELFFGEGSRLTVL.

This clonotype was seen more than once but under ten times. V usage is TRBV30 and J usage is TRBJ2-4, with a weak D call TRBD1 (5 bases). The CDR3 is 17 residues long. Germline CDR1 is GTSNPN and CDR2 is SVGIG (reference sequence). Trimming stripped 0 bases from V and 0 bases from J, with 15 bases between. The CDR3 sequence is CAWSVAGLGLAKNIQYF. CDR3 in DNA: TGTGCCTGGAGTGTGGCAGGGCTAGGCCTAGCCAAAAACATTCAGTACTTC.

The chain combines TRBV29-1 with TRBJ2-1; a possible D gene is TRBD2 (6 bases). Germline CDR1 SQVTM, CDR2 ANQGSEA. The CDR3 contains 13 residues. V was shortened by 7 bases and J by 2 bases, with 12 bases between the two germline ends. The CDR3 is CSAGGFAYNEQFF. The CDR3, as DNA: TGCAGCGCCGGGGGTTTTGCCTACAATGAGCAGTTCTTC.

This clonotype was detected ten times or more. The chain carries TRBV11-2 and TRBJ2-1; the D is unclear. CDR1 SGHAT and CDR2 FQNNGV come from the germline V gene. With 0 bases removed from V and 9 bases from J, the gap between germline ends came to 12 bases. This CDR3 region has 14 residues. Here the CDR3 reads CASSLDQPWAEQFF. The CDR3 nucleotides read TGTGCCAGCAGCTTAGACCAACCGTGGGCTGAGCAGTTCTTC.

The CDR3 nucleotides are TGCAGTGCTCGACCACCGGGACAGGGACACTATGGCTACACCTTC. As protein: CSARPPGQGHYGYTF. The chain combines TRBV20-1 with TRBJ1-2; 9 bases agree with TRBD1. The CDR3 runs 15 residues. Germline CDR1 and CDR2: DFQATT and SNEGSKA (reference sequence). V was clipped by 5 bases and J by 3 bases; unmatched bases: 10.

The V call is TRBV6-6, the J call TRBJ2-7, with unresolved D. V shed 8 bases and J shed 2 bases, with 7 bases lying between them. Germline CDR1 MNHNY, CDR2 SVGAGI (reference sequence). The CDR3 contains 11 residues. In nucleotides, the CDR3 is TGTGCCAGCGGATATACCTACGAGCAGTACTTC. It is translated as CASGYTYEQYF.